This passage covers 14 T cell receptor beta chains from one sample sequenced in a study of beta chain features in type 1 diabetes. Reverse transcribing all isolated RNA meant expressed TCRB transcripts were sequenced. Some clones are missing from TCRdb's copy, which holds only in-frame ones; the method was immunoSEQ multiplex PCR. The data show hundreds of thousands of clones, with 12% to 15% seen just once and approximately 7% held by the top ten. Sequenced: central memory CD4+ T cells from blood. The receptors were gathered from a man between 25 and 39 years old in good health.

This clone was counted only a few times. V and J are TRBV23-1 and TRBJ2-3; 8 nucleotides align to TRBD1. TRBV23-1 is noted as an ORF with a role that remains uncertain. J lost 6 bases, V lost 2 bases, and 10 bases had no gene match. The CDR3 is made up of 16 amino acids. The CDR3 spells CASSQPPGQADDTQYF. The CDR3 nucleotides read TGCGCCAGCAGTCAACCCCCGGGACAGGCTGACGATACGCAGTATTTT.

Many counts were recorded for this clone. This CDR3 is also generated by other DNA sequences in the sample. This chain links TRBV7-2 with TRBJ2-7, with D maybe TRBD1 (7 bases). In germline, CDR1 is SGHTA, CDR2 FQGNSA. V was cut by 1 base and J by 3 bases, with 13 bases left in between. The CDR3 consists of 15 residues. The CDR3 coding sequence is TGTGCCAGCAGCTTAGACGGAGGGGGCAGCTACGAGCAGTACTTC. It yields the protein CASSLDGGGSYEQYF.

The chain has TRBV7-3 and TRBJ2-1; 10 positions agree with TRBD2. J lost 6 bases, V lost 5 bases, and 10 bases had no gene match. This CDR3 spans 16 amino acids. Germline V lookup: CDR1 SGHTA, CDR2 FQGTGA. As DNA, the CDR3 is TGTGCCAGCAGCCCACTGAGCGGGAGGGGTGGCAATGAGCAGTTCTTC. Translating gives CASSPLSGRGGNEQFF.

This clone was counted between two and nine times. The chain employs TRBV7-9 and TRBJ2-3; a weak D match, TRBD2 (6 bases). Per the germline V gene, CDR1 is SEHNR and CDR2 is FQNEAQ (reference sequence). CDR3 length: 17 residues. V was trimmed by 5 bases and J by 2 bases, leaving 20 bases between them. The CDR3 protein is CASSTFGWRGITDTQYF. CDR3 nucleotide sequence: TGTGCCAGCAGCACCTTCGGGTGGCGGGGAATCACAGATACGCAGTATTTT.

The chain combines TRBV7-2 with TRBJ2-7; D is perhaps TRBD1 or TRBD2 (5 bases each). This CDR3 has 14 amino acids. The germline V gene encodes CDR1 SGHTA and CDR2 FQGNSA. The V end lost 3 bases, the J end lost 6 bases, and 15 bases lay between the germline ends. CDR3 bases: TGTGCCAGCAGCTTCCGCGGTTTGGGGGTCGAGCAGTACTTC. This gives the protein CASSFRGLGVEQYF.

The gene calls are TRBV7-8 and TRBJ2-2; 7 bases match TRBD1. The V gene's germline CDR1 is SGHVS and CDR2 FQNEAQ. This CDR3 has 15 residues. With 5 bases clipped from V and 1 base from J, the junction kept 4 bases outside the gene matches. CDR3: CASSLRQGNTGELFF. CDR3 nucleotides: TGTGCCAGCAGCCTACGACAGGGGAACACCGGGGAGCTGTTTTTT.

This clone was detected a few times. Its ends do not fully match the called genes, so a read error is possible. V gene TRBV20-1 combines with J gene TRBJ2-1; no clear D. Germline V gene sequence: CDR1 DFQATT, CDR2 SNEGSKA (reference sequence). This CDR3 has 10 amino acids. CDR3 sequence (DNA): TGCAGTGCTAGGTATAATGGGCAGTTCTTC. This encodes CSARYNGQFF.

The rearrangement joins TRBV4-1 to TRBJ2-1; maybe TRBD2 (5 bases). Trimming left V 4 bases short and J 6 bases short, with 16 bases between. This CDR3 spans 15 amino acids. Germline V lookup: CDR1 MGHRA, CDR2 YSYEKL. In DNA form, the CDR3 reads TGCGCCAGCAGCCGGACCCTCGGGGAGATCAATGAGCAGTTCTTC. It codes for CASSRTLGEINEQFF.

The chain carries TRBV19 and TRBJ1-3; D remains unclear. This CDR3 region has 14 residues. Trimming cost V 7 bases and J 1 base, with 11 bases left between them. CDR1 is LNHDA and CDR2 is SQIVND in the germline V gene (reference sequence). Here the CDR3 reads CASNPSASGNTIYF. The CDR3 DNA reads as TGTGCCAGTAATCCCAGTGCGTCTGGAAACACCATATATTTT. Full variable domain (outside the CDR3, taken from reference TRBV19 and TRBJ1-3): DGGITQSPKYLFRKEGQNVTLSCEQNLNHDAMYWYRQDPGQGLRLIYYSQIVNDFQKGDIAEGYSVSREKKESFPLTVTSAQKNPTAFYLCASNPSASGNTIYFGEGSWLTVV.

This clone was detected a few times. A much larger clonotype is one base distant, so this may be a read error. J is TRBJ1-5 and V is TRBV5-6, with no clear D. From germline, CDR1 is SGHDT and CDR2 YYEEEE. This CDR3 spans 9 amino acids. DNA for the CDR3: TGTGCCAGCATTCAGCCCCAGCATTTT. It specifies CASIQPQHF.

The rearrangement joins TRBV7-9 to TRBJ1-1, with D hard to call. Trimming took off 1 base at V and 11 bases at J, with 17 bases between the two ends. Germline V lookup: CDR1 SEHNR, CDR2 FQNEAQ (reference sequence). The CDR3 loop spans 14 amino acids. Here the CDR3 reads CASSLDQRAGRAFF. DNA for the CDR3: TGTGCCAGCAGCTTAGATCAAAGGGCGGGTAGGGCTTTCTTT.

CDR3 coding DNA: TGTGCCAGCAGCTTAGAGGGGACGATATATGGCTACACCTTC. It encodes CASSLEGTIYGYTF. The chain recombines TRBV7-9 with TRBJ1-2, with D maybe TRBD1 (5 bases). This CDR3 comprises 14 residues. Germline V gives CDR1 SEHNR, CDR2 FQNEAQ (reference sequence). Deletions cut 1 base from V and 5 bases from J, with 11 bases between.

The gene calls are TRBV11-2 and TRBJ2-2; perhaps TRBD1 as D (6 bases). The CDR3 runs 16 residues. Germline V gives CDR1 SGHAT, CDR2 FQNNGV. The germline V and J ends were trimmed by 1 base and 0 bases, with 9 bases remaining between them. CDR3 sequence reads: CASSLVGTTNTGELFF. The DNA of the CDR3 is TGTGCCAGCAGCTTAGTAGGGACAACGAACACCGGGGAGCTGTTTTTT.

This chain connects TRBV7-2 to TRBJ2-5, with a weak D call TRBD1 (5 bases). The V gene lost 1 base and the J gene lost 4 bases, with 19 bases spanning the gap. Germline CDR1 reads SGHTA; CDR2 reads FQGNSA. The CDR3 contains 17 residues. The CDR3 bases are TGTGCCAGCAGCTTAGGGCTGTCAGGGCGGCGAGTAGAGACCCAGTACTTC. Translated: CASSLGLSGRRVETQYF.